The sequence of this TCR beta chain was determined in a study of T cell changes during pregnancy in multiple sclerosis. Germline loops: CDR1 LNHDA, CDR2 SQIVND (reference sequence). The CDR3 totals 15 residues. V shed 4 bases and J shed 0 bases, with 10 bases lying between them. Assay: immunoSEQ multiplex PCR; the TCRdb copy retains only in-frame clones and omits some. The top ten hold less than 7.5% of the sample, which has about 120,000 clones, over 85% seen once. The clonotype comes from a female donor with multiple sclerosis, enrolled in a pregnancy study. This specimen was peripheral blood, taken before pregnancy. V is TRBV19 and J is TRBJ1-5, with D perhaps TRBD1 (6 bases). The CDR3 reads CASSTGHFSNQPQHF. In DNA form, the CDR3 reads TGTGCCAGTAGTACGGGACACTTTAGCAATCAGCCCCAGCATTTT.